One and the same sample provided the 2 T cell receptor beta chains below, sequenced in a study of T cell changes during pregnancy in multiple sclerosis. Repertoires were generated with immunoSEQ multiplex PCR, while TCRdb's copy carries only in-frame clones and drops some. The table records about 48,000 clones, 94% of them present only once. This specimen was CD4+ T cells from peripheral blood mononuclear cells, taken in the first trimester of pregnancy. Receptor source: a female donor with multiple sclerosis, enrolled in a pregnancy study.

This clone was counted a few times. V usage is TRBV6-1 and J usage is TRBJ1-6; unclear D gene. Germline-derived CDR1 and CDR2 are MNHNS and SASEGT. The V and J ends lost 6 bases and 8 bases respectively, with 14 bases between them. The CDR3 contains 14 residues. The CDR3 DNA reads TGTGCCAGCAGGTTAAGTCAGCGGCATTCACCCCTCCACTTT. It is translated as CASRLSQRHSPLHF.

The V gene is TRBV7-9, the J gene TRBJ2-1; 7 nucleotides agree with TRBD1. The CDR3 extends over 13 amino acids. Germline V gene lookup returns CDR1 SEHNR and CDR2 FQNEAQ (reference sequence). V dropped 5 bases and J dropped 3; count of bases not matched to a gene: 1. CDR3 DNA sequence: TGTGCCAGCAGCGGGACAGTCTACAATGAGCAGTTCTTC. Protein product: CASSGTVYNEQFF.